Given below is one T cell receptor (beta chain) in context. This sample stems from a study of CD8 T cells in Susac syndrome. Negative isolation was used for CD8+ and CD4+ T cells and FACS enrichment for TEMRA cells. Germline V gives CDR1 GTSNPN, CDR2 SVGIG (reference sequence). Trimming cost V 0 bases and J 3 bases, with 12 bases left between them. The length of the CDR3 is 14 residues. Random-hexamer reverse transcription was applied to about 0.5 to 1 ug RNA. Amplification of TCR beta CDR3 was carried out by immunoSEQ multiplex PCR, which covered 54 Vbeta and 13 Jbeta segments. TCRdb reprocessed the immunoSEQ multiplex PCR reads with MiXCR, giving one entry per CDR3 protein. The sample lists 400,000 or so distinct CDR3 sequences; more than 70% were seen once.

V usage is TRBV30 and J usage is TRBJ2-7; D is perhaps TRBD1 or TRBD2 (6 bases each). Sequencing was done on a sample of CD8+ T cells from PBMCs. The source of this sequence is a human donor with multiple sclerosis. The CDR3 protein is CAWSVEGGIYEQYF. The CDR3 DNA sequence: TGTGCCTGGAGTGTAGAGGGGGGCATCTACGAGCAGTACTTC.